This T cell receptor (beta chain) was found in a study of human T cells and chemical hapten exposure. This clonotype was recorded at least ten times. Noted time point: patch test 1, 2 weeks after DPC sensitization. Treatment described: therapeutic diphenylcyclopropenone sensitization with weekly scalp DPC. Trimming removed 5 bases from V and 6 bases from J; junction bases left unmatched: 9. The CDR3 extends over 15 amino acids. Germline values: CDR1 SGHTA, CDR2 FQGNSA. TCRdb reprocessed the RACE reads with MiXCR, giving one entry per CDR3 protein. The sample lists about 360,000 distinct CDR3 sequences; nearly 5% were seen once.

The rearrangement links TRBV7-2 to TRBJ2-4, with 8 bases lining up with TRBD1. Sequenced here: whole blood, sampled in connection with sensitization to the hapten diphenylcyclopropenone (DPC). The receptor was derived from a woman aged 45-60 years with alopecia areata. Some clones in this sample may be carry-over from other donors' samples. The CDR3 sequence is CASSRDRFSGNIQYF. CDR3 coding DNA: TGTGCCAGCAGCCGGGACAGGTTCTCGGGAAACATTCAGTACTTC.